The 23 T cell receptor beta chains given below trace back to one sample, sequenced in a study of T cell repertoires in cytomegalovirus infection. The antigens these receptors bind are not known. TCRdb analysed the reads with MiXCR anew, one entry per CDR3 protein. This sample has about 890,000 distinct CDR3 sequences, with about 33% found just once. The source material was cultured CD8+ T cells from PBMCs, sampled from culture after CMV antigen stimulation. All receptors come from a human donor in good health (CMV status not recorded). Some clones in this sample may be carry-over from other donors' samples.

V usage is TRBV6-5 and J usage is TRBJ2-5, with TRBD2 matching over 8 bases. After removal of 0 bases from V and 5 bases from J, the junction contained 11 bases not matched to a gene. Germline lookup yields CDR1 MNHEY and CDR2 SVGAGI. The CDR3 has 17 residues. CDR3 residues: CASSYSPGGPPGETQYF. The CDR3 bases are TGTGCCAGCAGTTACTCGCCGGGGGGGCCTCCCGGGGAGACCCAGTACTTC.

The chain uses TRBV10-3 and TRBJ1-6; no clear D. The germline V gene has CDR1 ENHRY and CDR2 SYGVKD. This CDR3 spans 14 amino acids. V was shortened by 3 bases and J by 12 bases, with 15 bases between the two germline ends. CDR3 nucleotides: TGTGCCATCAGTGATCTTACGGCCGGCCGACCCCTCCACTTT. Its protein product is CAISDLTAGRPLHF.

As to this clonotype: Possible read error: a much larger clone is one base away. The chain joins TRBV7-3 to TRBJ1-5; D gene ambiguous. The J call may not be correct, given that the DNA end is closer to TRBJ2-3. The CDR3 sequence is 12 residues long. The germline V gene has CDR1 SGHTA and CDR2 FQGTGA. The chain's CDR3 is CASSFNNQPQYF. Here the CDR3 DNA reads TGTGCCAGCAGCTTCAACAATCAGCCCCAGTATTTT.

This clonotype was counted a few times. The chain joins TRBV27 to TRBJ2-5; 7 bases are shared with TRBD1. Trimming took 2 bases from V and 4 from J; bases not matched to a gene: 1. Looked up from germline, CDR1 is MNHEY and CDR2 is SMNVEV (reference sequence). This CDR3 region has 13 residues. The CDR3 region has the DNA TGTGCCAGCAGTTTAAGGGGGCCAGAGACCCAGTACTTC. This sequence encodes CASSLRGPETQYF.

This clonotype was counted many times. The V and J genes are TRBV5-1 and TRBJ2-1; 12 bases are shared with TRBD2. The CDR3 is 16 amino acids. Unmatched junction bases numbered 5, after V lost 1 base and J lost 6 bases. Germline assignment: CDR1 SGHRS and CDR2 YFSETQ. CDR3 DNA: TGCGCCAGCAGCTTGCTAGCGGGGGGGCCATTCAATGAGCAGTTCTTC. This gives the protein CASSLLAGGPFNEQFF.

This clonotype appeared a few times. CDR3 amino acids: CATSDPGQTNTGELFF. CDR3 DNA sequence: TGTGCCACCAGTGACCCCGGACAAACGAACACCGGGGAGCTGTTTTTT. V is TRBV24-1 and J is TRBJ2-2, with D perhaps matching TRBD1 (5 bases). Trimming left V 4 bases short and J 0 bases short, with 11 bases between. Germline assignment: CDR1 KGHDR and CDR2 SFDVKD. The CDR3 is 16 amino acids.

The V call is TRBV7-9, the J call TRBJ2-1, with D hard to call. The V gene lost 5 bases and the J gene lost 9 bases, with 11 bases spanning the gap. From germline, CDR1 is SEHNR and CDR2 FQNEAQ (reference sequence). The length of the CDR3 is 12 residues. CDR3 coding DNA: TGTGCCAGCAGCGGTCTCCGGTCTGAGCAGTTCTTC. This gives the protein CASSGLRSEQFF.

The chain carries TRBV12-3 or TRBV12-4 and TRBJ1-1, with 12 positions matching TRBD1. This CDR3 is 17 amino acids long. Germline trimming cut 6 bases from V and 1 base from J; bases unmatched to any gene: 9. The CDR3 DNA reads TGTGCCAGCAGAAAGACCCGGGACAGGGGGCGGAACACTGAAGCTTTCTTT. Translated, it gives CASRKTRDRGRNTEAFF.

This clonotype was found many times. The chain uses TRBV7-8 and TRBJ2-1, with D unclear. CDR3 length equals 13 residues. Germline V CDR1 and CDR2: SGHVS, FQNEAQ. Trimming removed 5 bases at V and 8 bases at J, with 13 bases between. DNA for the CDR3: TGTGCCAGCAGCCGTTTTGCGTTTTATGAGCAGTTCTTC. Amino acid sequence: CASSRFAFYEQFF.

Here the CDR3 DNA reads TGTGCCAGTACCCCTGAGCGGGGGAACTACAATGAGCAGTTCTTC. As protein: CASTPERGNYNEQFF. The rearrangement uses TRBV19 and TRBJ2-1; 8 nucleotides agree with TRBD2. Per germline, CDR1 LNHDA and CDR2 SQIVND (reference sequence). This CDR3 has 15 residues. V lost 7 bases, J lost 3 bases, and 8 bases stayed unmatched.

The chain links TRBV18 to TRBJ2-3; the match to TRBD1 covers 7 bases. The trim removed 3 bases at V and 2 bases at J, leaving 5 bases unmatched. Germline values: CDR1 KGHSH, CDR2 LQKENI. This CDR3 comprises 15 residues. As DNA, the CDR3 is TGTGCCAGCTCACCCCGGGACAGATACACAGATACGCAGTATTTT. Amino acids: CASSPRDRYTDTQYF.

The V call is TRBV12-3 or TRBV12-4, the J call TRBJ2-2; D uncertain. Between the trimmed V and J ends, which lost 3 bases and 5 bases, there was a span of 7 bases. This CDR3 spans 13 amino acids. The CDR3 DNA reads TGTGCCAGCAGTTTTGCCTTAACCGGGGAGCTGTTTTTT. Its protein product is CASSFALTGELFF.

The chain uses TRBV7-9 and TRBJ2-7; D unresolved. Trimming shortened V by 4 bases and J by 3 bases, and 7 bases separated the two germline ends. The CDR3 length is 12 residues. Germline V lookup: CDR1 SEHNR, CDR2 FQNEAQ (reference sequence). DNA for the CDR3: TGTGCCAGCAGCTCTAAGTTCTACGAGCAGTACTTC. Encoded protein: CASSSKFYEQYF.

The V and J genes are TRBV27 and TRBJ1-1; tentatively, D is TRBD1 (6 bases). Germline loops: CDR1 MNHEY, CDR2 SMNVEV (reference sequence). Trimming left V 3 bases short and J 4 bases short, with 21 bases between. This CDR3 is 17 amino acids long. This CDR3 is CASSLALLGGAGTEAFF. The CDR3 coding sequence is TGTGCCAGCAGTTTGGCCCTTTTGGGGGGGGCGGGCACTGAAGCTTTCTTT.

J is TRBJ1-3 and V is TRBV9; tentatively, D is TRBD1 (5 bases). CDR3 length equals 14 residues. Deletions cut 0 bases from V and 4 bases from J, with 8 bases between. Germline assignment: CDR1 SGDLS and CDR2 YYNGEE. CDR3 protein: CASSVEGAGNTIYF. The CDR3 nucleotides read TGTGCCAGCAGCGTAGAAGGGGCAGGAAACACCATATATTTT.

This clonotype turned up a few times. The chain couples TRBV12-3 or TRBV12-4 to TRBJ2-1, with D possibly matching TRBD1 (6 bases). The V end lost 6 bases, the J end lost 9 bases, and 30 bases lay between the germline ends. The CDR3 has 18 residues. The CDR3 DNA reads TGTGCCAGCAGCCATACCCCCGGGACACCCGTTGCGGACGGTGAGCAGTTCTTC. It yields the protein CASSHTPGTPVADGEQFF.

This chain uses TRBV6-6 with TRBJ2-1; D perhaps matches TRBD2 (6 bases). Trimming left V 3 bases short and J 0 bases short, with 21 bases between. The V gene's germline CDR1 is MNHNY and CDR2 SVGAGI (reference sequence). This CDR3 has 19 residues. The CDR3 here is CASSYWRAGSEFSYNEQFF. The CDR3 DNA follows: TGTGCCAGCAGTTATTGGAGGGCAGGGAGCGAGTTCTCCTACAATGAGCAGTTCTTC.

This clonotype was seen only a few times. The chain joins TRBV7-2 to TRBJ1-4; D ambiguous. The CDR3 has 16 amino acids. Germline V gene lookup returns CDR1 SGHTA and CDR2 FQGNSA. The V end was cut by 1 base, the J end by 0 bases, with 9 bases between. The CDR3 coding sequence is TGTGCCAGCAGCTTAGAGGAGATCTCAACTAATGAAAAACTGTTTTTT. This codes for CASSLEEISTNEKLFF.

The V call is TRBV13, the J call TRBJ2-5, with D possibly TRBD1 on 6 matching bases. V lost 3 bases and J 0 bases, leaving 8 bases between the germline ends. CDR3 length equals 14 residues. Germline lookup yields CDR1 PRHDT and CDR2 FYEKMQ (reference sequence). The CDR3 spells CASSFGDNQETQYF. The CDR3, as DNA: TGTGCCAGCAGCTTTGGGGACAACCAAGAGACCCAGTACTTC.

The rearrangement links TRBV27 to TRBJ2-7; D not certain. The ends were cut back, 1 base at V and 0 bases at J, with 10 bases in the middle. Germline V gives CDR1 MNHEY, CDR2 SMNVEV (reference sequence). The CDR3 spans 15 residues. In nucleotides, the CDR3 is TGTGCCAGCAGTTTATACGGACCGAGCTCCTACGAGCAGTACGTC. This gives the protein CASSLYGPSSYEQYV.

This rearrangement joins TRBV6-2 or TRBV6-3 to TRBJ1-5; D is possibly TRBD1 (5 bases). The CDR3 is 12 residues long. The V and J ends lost 11 bases and 6 bases respectively, with 14 bases between them. CDR1 is MNHEY and CDR2 is SVGEGT in the germline V gene. The CDR3 DNA follows: TGTGCCGCCCCGGGGAGGGGTCAGCCCCAGCATTTT. Its translation: CAAPGRGQPQHF.

In its sample, this clonotype was seen a few times. This chain joins TRBV5-5 and TRBJ2-1; D is uncertain. V was clipped by 4 bases and J by 4 bases, with 15 bases between them. CDR1 SGHKS and CDR2 YYEKEE come from the germline V gene (reference sequence). The CDR3 consists of 15 residues. As DNA, the CDR3 is TGTGCCAGCAGCCCTACCCGACCCAATTACAATGAGCAGTTCTTC. This sequence encodes CASSPTRPNYNEQFF.

This clonotype was observed at least ten times. The chain carries TRBV7-9 and TRBJ2-7; D is tentatively TRBD1 or TRBD2 (5 bases each). The V end lost 7 bases, the J end lost 2 bases, and 15 bases lay between the germline ends. The V gene's germline CDR1 is SEHNR and CDR2 FQNEAQ (reference sequence). The CDR3 is made up of 14 amino acids. DNA of the CDR3: TGTGCCAGCATCCCTGGGGGTACTCCCTACGAGCAGTACGTC. Encoded protein: CASIPGGTPYEQYV.